The rows below give T cell receptor beta chains drawn from one sample of a study of cytomegalovirus exposure and HLA in healthy donors. Generated by immunoSEQ multiplex PCR, the TCRdb table keeps only in-frame clones and is missing some. The sample consists of 55,000 to 70,000 clones, 80% to 90% of them appearing once. Sequencing was performed on PBMCs. The receptors stem from a woman aged 30 to 39 in good health and CMV-seronegative. Each CDR3 is given with its conserved first and last residue. The D gene is left open where the match is weak. Part of the rows lack a size; the others show once, few, many or a class for expanded clones.

>-|TRBV19|-|TRBJ1-4
CASSIGRSGEKLFF
TGTGCCAGTAGTATAGGGCGGTCGGGGGAAAAACTGTTTTTT
>-|TRBV6-1|few|TRBJ1-6
CASSEATEGNSPLHF
TGTGCCAGCAGTGAAGCGACGGAGGGTAATTCACCCCTCCACTTT
>TRBD1|TRBV5-5|-|TRBJ2-2
CASSYTQRTGGFTGELFF
TGTGCCAGCAGCTATACTCAAAGGACAGGGGGCTTCACCGGGGAGCTGTTTTTT
>-|TRBV30|-|TRBJ1-1
CAWRFNLNTEAFF
TGTGCCTGGAGGTTTAACTTGAACACTGAAGCTTTCTTT
>TRBD2|TRBV4-1|once|TRBJ2-3
CASSQEASGFSDTQYF
TGCGCCAGCAGCCAAGAGGCTAGCGGCTTCTCAGATACGCAGTATTTT
>TRBD2|TRBV5-1|-|TRBJ2-1
CASSLGLADYNEQFF
TGCGCCAGCAGCCTGGGACTAGCGGACTACAATGAGCAGTTCTTC
>TRBD1|TRBV28|-|TRBJ2-7
CASRGGAGITRKRDYEQYF
TGTGCCAGCAGAGGGGGCGCAGGGATAACCCGAAAGAGGGATTACGAGCAGTACTTC
>-|TRBV5-5|-|TRBJ2-1
CASSLWAGSGNEQFF
TGTGCCAGCAGCTTGTGGGCGGGCTCCGGAAATGAGCAGTTCTTC
>TRBD1|TRBV7-2|-|TRBJ2-3
CASSETGGAGDTQYF
TGTGCCAGCAGCGAGACAGGGGGCGCGGGAGATACGCAGTATTTT
>TRBD1|TRBV5-4|-|TRBJ2-7
CASREPGQGDYEQYF
TGTGCCAGCAGAGAGCCGGGACAGGGGGACTACGAGCAGTACTTC
>TRBD1|TRBV9|-|TRBJ2-2
CASKGTANTGELFF
TGTGCCAGCAAAGGGACAGCGAACACCGGGGAGCTGTTTTTT
>-|TRBV13|-|TRBJ2-6
CASSLRGANVLTF
TGTGCCAGCAGCCTCCGGGGGGCCAACGTCCTGACTTTC
>-|TRBV7-2|few|TRBJ1-1
CASSIQKNTEAFF
TGTGCCAGCAGCATTCAGAAGAACACTGAAGCTTTCTTT
>TRBD2|TRBV6-5|-|TRBJ2-3
CASSRSGSKDTQYF
TGTGCCAGCAGCCGAAGCGGGAGCAAAGATACGCAGTATTTT
>-|TRBV5-1|-|TRBJ1-6
CASSLGRGGPESPLHF
TGCGCCAGCAGCTTGGGGCGGGGGGGTCCGGAATCACCCCTCCACTTT
>TRBD2|TRBV2|once|TRBJ2-5
CASDRAGGQETQYF
TGTGCCAGCGATCGAGCGGGAGGGCAAGAGACCCAGTACTTC
>-|TRBV27|-|TRBJ2-1
CASSLQGAEQFF
TGTGCCAGCAGTTTACAGGGTGCTGAGCAGTTCTTC
>TRBD2|TRBV29-1|-|TRBJ2-3
CSAPGLAGVEDTQYF
TGCAGCGCTCCGGGACTAGCGGGAGTGGAGGATACGCAGTATTTT
>TRBD1|TRBV5-1|-|TRBJ2-5
CASSTGEPEETQYF
TGCGCCAGCAGCACAGGGGAACCGGAGGAGACCCAGTACTTC
>TRBD1|TRBV19|-|TRBJ1-5
CASSIDRGRSNQPQHF
TGTGCCAGTAGTATTGACAGGGGTAGGAGCAATCAGCCCCAGCATTTT
>-|TRBV5-4|once|TRBJ2-3
CASSLSSQRVSTDTQYF
TGTGCCAGCAGCTTGTCAAGCCAGCGCGTCAGCACAGATACGCAGTATTTT
>-|TRBV14|-|TRBJ2-3
CASSQARDTSTDTQYF
TGTGCCAGCAGCCAAGCCCGAGACACATCCACAGATACGCAGTATTTT
>TRBD1|TRBV29-1|-|TRBJ2-7
CSVFEIRDSYEQYF
TGCAGCGTGTTTGAGATCCGGGACAGTTACGAGCAGTACTTC
>-|TRBV16|-|TRBJ1-5
CASSQSGSHSNQPQHF
TGTGCCAGCAGCCAATCGGGCAGCCATAGCAATCAGCCCCAGCATTTT
>TRBD1|TRBV10-3|-|TRBJ2-7
CAISDRGRYEQYF
TGTGCCATCAGTGACAGGGGGCGCTACGAGCAGTACTTC
>-|TRBV7-6|-|TRBJ2-1
CASSPGPGSYNEQFF
TGTGCCAGCAGCCCGGGCCCGGGGTCCTACAATGAGCAGTTCTTC
>TRBD2|TRBV5-4|-|TRBJ2-3
CASGSSGRLQTQYF
TGTGCCAGCGGTTCTAGCGGGAGATTGCAGACGCAGTATTTT
>TRBD1|TRBV19|-|TRBJ1-5
CASSEDRDRRSNQPQHF
TGTGCCAGTAGTGAAGACAGGGACAGGCGCAGCAATCAGCCCCAGCATTTT
>TRBD1|TRBV7-2|-|TRBJ1-5
CASSFGQGNQPQHF
TGTGCCAGCAGCTTCGGACAGGGTAATCAGCCCCAGCATTTT
>TRBD2|TRBV4-2|-|TRBJ2-2
CASSQASGRAVGELFF
TGTGCCAGCAGCCAAGCCAGCGGGAGGGCCGTCGGGGAGCTGTTTTTT
>-|TRBV9|-|TRBJ1-1
CASSVASVPVDTEAFF
TGTGCCAGCAGCGTAGCTAGTGTACCGGTCGACACTGAAGCTTTCTTT
>TRBD2|TRBV30|-|TRBJ2-7
CAWSTTRTSGAYEQYF
TGTGCCTGGAGTACCACCAGGACTAGCGGGGCCTACGAGCAGTACTTC
>-|TRBV6-4|-|TRBJ2-3
CASSEEAFTDTQYF
TGTGCCAGCAGTGAAGAAGCCTTCACAGATACGCAGTATTTT
>TRBD2|TRBV6-4|-|TRBJ2-1
CASSALAGEGNEQFF
TGTGCCAGCAGTGCTTTAGCGGGAGAGGGAAATGAGCAGTTCTTC
>TRBD2|TRBV9|-|TRBJ2-7
CASSVGPGGPYEQYF
TGTGCCAGCAGCGTAGGTCCGGGAGGGCCCTACGAGCAGTACTTC
>-|TRBV28|-|TRBJ1-3
CASSLVRQSSGNTIYF
TGTGCCAGCAGTTTAGTTCGACAGAGCTCTGGAAACACCATATATTTT
>-|TRBV28|-|TRBJ1-1
CASSLSVPGWEAFF
TGTGCCAGCAGTTTATCCGTCCCGGGATGGGAAGCTTTCTTT
>-|TRBV25-1|-|TRBJ1-4
CASSKRGKGEKLFF
TGTGCCAGCAGTAAGCGGGGAAAGGGTGAAAAACTGTTTTTT
>TRBD2|TRBV6-1|-|TRBJ2-1
CASRSGIAVDEQFF
TGTGCCAGCAGGAGCGGGATTGCAGTGGATGAGCAGTTCTTC
>TRBD1|TRBV27|-|TRBJ1-2
CASSSDRGLGYTF
TGTGCCAGCAGTTCGGACAGGGGGCTTGGCTACACCTTC
>-|TRBV29-1|-|TRBJ2-3
CSVGGGLTDTQYF
TGCAGCGTTGGGGGCGGTCTCACAGATACGCAGTATTTT